Shown below are 26 T cell receptor beta chains from a single sample sequenced in a study of CD8+ T cells in alopecia areata. As the sequencing template, cDNA was produced by extracting RNA and reverse transcribing it. Here immunoSEQ multiplex PCR was the method, and the copy in TCRdb shows in-frame clones only, minus some. The sample has 150,000 to 200,000 clones, about 47% seen once. This sample's treatment: oral pan-JAK inhibitor, 5-10 mg twice daily. The specimen was CD8+ T cells sorted from blood, collected around week 54, from a patient treated with tofacitinib. The receptor source for this set is a human donor with alopecia areata.

The chain links TRBV7-8 to TRBJ2-3; a possible D gene is TRBD2 (5 bases). Germline CDR1 reads SGHVS; CDR2 reads FQNEAQ. With 0 bases removed from V and 1 base from J, the gap between germline ends came to 8 bases. This CDR3 comprises 15 residues. Written as DNA, the CDR3 is TGTGCCAGCAGCTTAGCCCCGCGGGGCACAGATACGCAGTATTTT. Protein sequence: CASSLAPRGTDTQYF.

The J gene is TRBJ1-1, the V gene TRBV5-1, with D unresolved. The CDR3 sequence is 15 residues long. Germline CDR1 and CDR2: SGHRS and YFSETQ. The V gene lost 0 bases and the J gene lost 1 base, with 10 bases spanning the gap. The CDR3 region is CASSLDSLPNTEAFF. CDR3 sequence (DNA): TGCGCCAGCAGCTTGGACAGTTTGCCGAACACTGAAGCTTTCTTT.

This chain uses TRBV6-5 with TRBJ2-1; 8 positions agree with TRBD1. The CDR3 consists of 13 residues. Trimming removed 4 bases from V and 9 bases from J; junction bases left unmatched: 5. Germline V gene lookup returns CDR1 MNHEY and CDR2 SVGAGI. The CDR3 reads CASSLTGAPEQFF. In nucleotides, the CDR3 is TGTGCCAGCAGTTTGACAGGGGCACCTGAGCAGTTCTTC.

This clone was picked up one time. The chain employs TRBV9 and TRBJ2-1, with D unclear. This CDR3 has 14 amino acids. The V and J ends lost 0 bases and 10 bases respectively, with 14 bases between them. Germline-derived CDR1 and CDR2 are SGDLS and YYNGEE. CDR3 loop: CASSVDARVREQFF. CDR3 coding DNA: TGTGCCAGCAGCGTAGACGCCCGAGTAAGGGAGCAGTTCTTC.

The J gene is TRBJ2-7, the V gene TRBV13; perhaps TRBD2 as D (6 bases). The CDR3 extends over 13 amino acids. Trimming pared 4 bases from V and 4 bases from J, leaving 11 bases between. Germline CDR1 PRHDT, CDR2 FYEKMQ (reference sequence). The CDR3 nucleotides read TGTGCCAGCAGCTCGCGGGGTGAGTACGAGCAGTACTTC. Protein: CASSSRGEYEQYF.

Of note for this clone: This sample also contains other DNA sequences that code for the same CDR3. The chain joins TRBV7-9 to TRBJ2-7; D may be TRBD1 (5 bases). The CDR3 length is 13 residues. CDR1 SEHNR and CDR2 FQNEAQ come from the germline V gene (reference sequence). Trimming took off 5 bases at V and 0 bases at J, with 8 bases between the two ends. Here the CDR3 DNA reads TGTGCCAGCAGCAGAGACAGCTCCTACGAGCAGTACTTC. Translating it yields CASSRDSSYEQYF.

The chain carries TRBV2 and TRBJ2-2, with D unclear. Germline V gene data show CDR1 as SNHLY and CDR2 as FYNNEI. V lost 3 bases to trimming and J lost 5 bases, with 7 bases between them. CDR3 length: 13 amino acids. CDR3 nucleotide sequence: TGTGCCAGCAGTGATTGGAATACCGGGGAGCTGTTTTTT. This sequence encodes CASSDWNTGELFF. The full variable domain, completed using reference TRBV2 and TRBJ2-2, is EPEVTQTPSHQVTQMGQEVILRCVPISNHLYFYWYRQILGQKVEFLVSFYNNEISEKSEIFDDQFSVERPDGSNFTLKIRSTKLEDSAMYFCASSDWNTGELFFGEGSRLTVL.

This chain links TRBV30 with TRBJ1-6; D is ambiguous. Germline V gene data show CDR1 as GTSNPN and CDR2 as SVGIG (reference sequence). V shed 2 bases and J shed 7 bases, with 9 bases lying between them. This CDR3 has 13 amino acids. CDR3 coding DNA: TGTGCCTGGAGTACGGGAGAAAATTCACCCCTCCACTTT. This sequence encodes CAWSTGENSPLHF.

The V call is TRBV7-8, the J call TRBJ2-7, with 7 bases fitting TRBD1. Germline V gene sequence: CDR1 SGHVS, CDR2 FQNEAQ. Trimming cost V 1 base and J 2 bases; bases outside gene matches: 5. This CDR3 is 15 amino acids long. CDR3 in DNA: TGTGCCAGCAGCTTAGAATGGCAGGGGGCCTACGAGCAGTACTTC. Its translation: CASSLEWQGAYEQYF. Complete variable domain (other parts from reference TRBV7-8 and TRBJ2-7): GAGVSQSPRYKVAKRGQDVALRCDPISGHVSLFWYQQALGQGPEFLTYFQNEAQLDKSGLPSDRFFAERPEGSVSTLKIQRTQQEDSAVYLCASSLEWQGAYEQYFGPGTRLTVT.

The chain carries TRBV30 and TRBJ2-7, with 7 bases fitting TRBD1. This CDR3 is 12 amino acids long. V was clipped by 7 bases and J by 4 bases; unmatched bases: 7. Germline assignment: CDR1 GTSNPN and CDR2 SVGIG (reference sequence). This chain's CDR3 is CAFTGEGYEQYF. The CDR3 nucleotides are TGTGCCTTTACAGGGGAAGGGTACGAGCAGTACTTC.

The chain has TRBV29-1 and TRBJ2-1; D is undetermined. The CDR3 runs 13 residues. Germline values: CDR1 SQVTM, CDR2 ANQGSEA. V was clipped by 1 base and J by 5 bases, with 9 bases between them. CDR3 nucleotides: TGCAGCGTTGAAGTAGGGCCGAACAATGAGCAGTTCTTC. Translation: CSVEVGPNNEQFF.

This clone was picked up a small number of times. The chain uses TRBV2 and TRBJ1-1; D is perhaps TRBD1 (6 bases). There are 13 residues in the CDR3. The ends were cut back, 7 bases at V and 1 base at J, with 10 bases in the middle. Per the germline V gene, CDR1 is SNHLY and CDR2 is FYNNEI. The CDR3 DNA reads TGTGCCAGCAAAACAGGGAAGAACACTGAAGCTTTCTTT. Translating gives CASKTGKNTEAFF.

In its sample, this clone was seen a few times. This chain joins TRBV7-9 and TRBJ2-7, with TRBD1 identical over 8 bases. CDR1 SEHNR and CDR2 FQNEAQ come from the germline V gene (reference sequence). This CDR3 comprises 15 residues. V was clipped by 5 bases and J by 4 bases; unmatched bases: 10. As DNA, the CDR3 is TGTGCCAGCAGCCCAGGGGGCGAAACTTGGTACGAGCAGTACTTC. This codes for CASSPGGETWYEQYF.

The rearrangement uses TRBV19 and TRBJ2-4, with a possible D match to TRBD1 (6 bases). V lost 8 bases to trimming and J lost 1 base, with 15 bases between them. The CDR3 loop spans 15 amino acids. Germline V gene data show CDR1 as LNHDA and CDR2 as SQIVND (reference sequence). The CDR3 coding sequence is TGTGCCAGTTTTAAAGGGGGACCCGCCAAAAACATTCAGTACTTC. Translating it yields CASFKGGPAKNIQYF.

The rearrangement uses TRBV27 and TRBJ2-5; D is unclear. The CDR3 runs to 14 residues. V shed 6 bases and J shed 0 bases, with 11 bases lying between them. The germline gives CDR1 MNHEY, CDR2 SMNVEV (reference sequence). The CDR3 DNA follows: TGTGCCAGCAGCATAGGATACAACCAAGAGACCCAGTACTTC. It yields the protein CASSIGYNQETQYF.

The chain combines TRBV2 with TRBJ2-1; D is unresolved. From germline, CDR1 is SNHLY and CDR2 FYNNEI. V gave up 6 bases and J gave up 7 bases, with 7 bases separating them. CDR3 length: 11 residues. As DNA, the CDR3 is TGTGCCAGCAGAGCTACTAATGAGCAGTTCTTC. Protein product: CASRATNEQFF.

The chain combines TRBV30 with TRBJ2-2; D remains unclear. The germline V gene has CDR1 GTSNPN and CDR2 SVGIG (reference sequence). This CDR3 comprises 13 residues. The V gene lost 0 bases and the J gene lost 6 bases, with 8 bases spanning the gap. CDR3 loop: CAWSVGWAGELFF. CDR3 nucleotide sequence: TGTGCCTGGAGTGTTGGGTGGGCCGGGGAGCTGTTTTTT.

This clone appeared a few times. The V and J genes are TRBV27 and TRBJ1-2; 9 nucleotides align to TRBD1. Germline CDR1 MNHEY, CDR2 SMNVEV (reference sequence). CDR3 size: 13 residues. The V gene end was trimmed by 4 bases and the J gene end by 4 bases; junction bases not matched to a gene: 1. The CDR3 reads CASSSGQGYGYTF. CDR3 DNA: TGTGCCAGCAGTTCGGGACAGGGCTATGGCTACACCTTC.

The CDR3 spells CASSPQNYGYTF. CDR3 nucleotide sequence: TGTGCCAGCAGCCCACAGAACTATGGCTACACCTTC. This chain links TRBV7-2 with TRBJ1-2; D gene unclear. Germline lookup yields CDR1 SGHTA and CDR2 FQGNSA. CDR3 size: 12 residues. V lost 5 bases, J lost 2 bases, and 6 bases lay in between.

This rearrangement joins TRBV7-2 to TRBJ2-1, with TRBD1 identical over 7 bases. This CDR3 spans 15 amino acids. Germline trimming cut 5 bases from V and 3 bases from J; bases unmatched to any gene: 7. Per the germline V gene, CDR1 is SGHTA and CDR2 is FQGNSA. The CDR3 nucleotides read TGTGCCAGCAGCCCGAGGGACAGCTACTACAATGAGCAGTTCTTC. Protein: CASSPRDSYYNEQFF. The whole variable domain, remainder taken from reference TRBV7-2 and TRBJ2-1, is GAGVSQSPSNKVTEKGKDVELRCDPISGHTALYWYRQSLGQGLEFLIYFQGNSAPDKSGLPSDRFSAERTGGSVSTLTIQRTQQEDSAVYLCASSPRDSYYNEQFFGPGTRLTVL.

This clone was picked up a small number of times. The CDR3 region is CASSLGDRVVGEKLFF. CDR3 coding DNA: TGTGCCAGCAGCTTAGGGGACAGGGTCGTCGGTGAAAAACTGTTTTTT. The chain links TRBV7-9 to TRBJ1-4; 9 positions match TRBD1. From germline, CDR1 is SEHNR and CDR2 FQNEAQ (reference sequence). CDR3 size: 16 residues. V dropped 1 base and J dropped 7; count of bases not matched to a gene: 7.

About this clone itself: A read error may account for a junction end that differs from germline. The chain recombines TRBV5-1 with TRBJ2-5; 8 bases align to TRBD2. Germline V gives CDR1 SGHRS, CDR2 YFSETQ. CDR3 size: 16 residues. The CDR3 region has the DNA TGCGCCAACAGCTCAACAGGGACTAGAGTAAGAGAGACCCAGTACTTC. This sequence encodes CANSSTGTRVRETQYF.

The gene calls are TRBV4-1 and TRBJ1-6; 10 nucleotides align to TRBD1. Germline lookup yields CDR1 MGHRA and CDR2 YSYEKL. J was trimmed by 9 bases and V by 1 base; bases with no gene match: 6. The CDR3 is 16 amino acids. CDR3 sequence reads: CASSQVAGTGVSPLHF. The CDR3 DNA reads TGCGCCAGCAGCCAAGTAGCAGGGACAGGGGTTTCACCCCTCCACTTT.

This clone has just one count. J is TRBJ2-7 and V is TRBV2, with 9 bases aligning to TRBD2. The length of the CDR3 is 13 residues. Germline V gene lookup returns CDR1 SNHLY and CDR2 FYNNEI. V lost 6 bases and J lost 3; bases outside the gene matches: 3. The CDR3 sequence: CASRGLADYEQYF. The CDR3 nucleotides are TGTGCCAGCAGGGGACTAGCCGACTACGAGCAGTACTTC.

The CDR3 DNA reads TGTGCCAGCAGTGAAGCGCGCGGGGGCGGAGAGCAGTACTTC. Its protein product is CASSEARGGGEQYF. The chain is built from TRBV6-1 and TRBJ2-7; maybe TRBD2 (7 bases). Trimming shortened V by 0 bases and J by 7 bases, and 13 bases separated the two germline ends. This CDR3 comprises 14 residues. In germline, CDR1 is MNHNS, CDR2 SASEGT.

The CDR3 protein is CASSSLYEQYF. DNA of the CDR3: TGTGCCAGCAGTTCCCTCTACGAGCAGTACTTC. The chain joins TRBV6-5 to TRBJ2-7, with D unresolved. The germline V gene has CDR1 MNHEY and CDR2 SVGAGI. The CDR3 is made up of 11 amino acids. V dropped 4 bases and J dropped 3 bases, with 4 bases sitting between them.